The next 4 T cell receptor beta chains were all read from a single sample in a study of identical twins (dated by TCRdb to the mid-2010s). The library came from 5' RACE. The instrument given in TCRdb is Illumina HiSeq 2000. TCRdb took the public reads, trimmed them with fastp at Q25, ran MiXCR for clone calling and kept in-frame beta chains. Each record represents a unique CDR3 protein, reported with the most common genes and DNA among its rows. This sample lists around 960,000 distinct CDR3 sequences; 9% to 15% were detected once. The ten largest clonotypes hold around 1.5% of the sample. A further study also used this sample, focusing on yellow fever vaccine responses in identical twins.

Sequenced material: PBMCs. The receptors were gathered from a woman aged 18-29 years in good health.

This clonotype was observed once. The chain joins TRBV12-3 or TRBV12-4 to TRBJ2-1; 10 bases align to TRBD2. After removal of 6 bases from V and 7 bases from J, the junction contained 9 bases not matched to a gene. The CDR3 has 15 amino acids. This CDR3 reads CASSYTSGISNEQFF. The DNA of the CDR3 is TGTGCCAGCAGCTACACTAGCGGGATATCGAATGAGCAGTTCTTC.

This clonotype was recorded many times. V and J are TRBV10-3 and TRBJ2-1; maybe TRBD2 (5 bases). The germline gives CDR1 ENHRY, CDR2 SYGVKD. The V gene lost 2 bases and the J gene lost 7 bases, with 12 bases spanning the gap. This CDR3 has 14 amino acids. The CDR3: CAISERGAVNEQFF. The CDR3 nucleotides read TGTGCCATCAGTGAGCGGGGAGCGGTAAATGAGCAGTTCTTC.

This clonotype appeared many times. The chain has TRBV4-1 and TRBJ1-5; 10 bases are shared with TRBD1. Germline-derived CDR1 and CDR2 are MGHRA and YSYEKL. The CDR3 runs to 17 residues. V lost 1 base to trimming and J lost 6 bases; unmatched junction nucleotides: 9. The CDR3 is CASSQGFGQGERQPQHF. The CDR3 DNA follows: TGCGCCAGCAGCCAAGGATTCGGACAGGGGGAACGTCAGCCCCAGCATTTT.

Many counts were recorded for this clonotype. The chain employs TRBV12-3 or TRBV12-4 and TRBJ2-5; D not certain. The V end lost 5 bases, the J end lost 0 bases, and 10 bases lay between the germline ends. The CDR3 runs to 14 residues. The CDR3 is CASSPPLDQETQYF. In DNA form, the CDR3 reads TGTGCCAGCAGTCCCCCCCTGGACCAAGAGACCCAGTACTTC.